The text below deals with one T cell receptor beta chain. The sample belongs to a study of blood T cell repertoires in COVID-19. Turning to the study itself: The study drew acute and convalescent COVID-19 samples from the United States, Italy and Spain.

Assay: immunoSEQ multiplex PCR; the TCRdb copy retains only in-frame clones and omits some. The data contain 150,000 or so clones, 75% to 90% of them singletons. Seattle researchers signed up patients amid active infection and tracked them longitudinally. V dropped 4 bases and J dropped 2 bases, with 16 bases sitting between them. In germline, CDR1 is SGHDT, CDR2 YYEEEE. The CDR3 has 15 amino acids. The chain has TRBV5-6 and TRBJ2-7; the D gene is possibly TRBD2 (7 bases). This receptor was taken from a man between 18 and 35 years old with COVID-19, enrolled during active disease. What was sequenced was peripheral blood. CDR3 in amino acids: CASSPLGGQTYEQYF. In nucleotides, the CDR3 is TGTGCCAGCAGCCCCCTCGGGGGGCAGACCTACGAGCAGTACTTC.